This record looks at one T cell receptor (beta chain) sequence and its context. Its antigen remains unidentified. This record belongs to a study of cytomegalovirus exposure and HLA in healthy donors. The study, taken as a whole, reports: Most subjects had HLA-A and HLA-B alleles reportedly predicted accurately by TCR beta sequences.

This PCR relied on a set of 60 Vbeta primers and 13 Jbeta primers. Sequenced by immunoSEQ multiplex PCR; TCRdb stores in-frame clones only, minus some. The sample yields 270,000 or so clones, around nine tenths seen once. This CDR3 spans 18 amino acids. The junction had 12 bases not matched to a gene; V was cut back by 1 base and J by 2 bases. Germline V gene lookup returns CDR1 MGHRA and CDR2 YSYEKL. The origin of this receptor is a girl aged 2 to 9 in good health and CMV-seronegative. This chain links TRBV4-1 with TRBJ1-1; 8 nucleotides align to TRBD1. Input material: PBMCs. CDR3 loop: CASSQAQDRAIHNTEAFF. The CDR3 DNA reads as TGCGCCAGCAGCCAAGCCCAGGACAGGGCAATCCATAACACTGAAGCTTTCTTT.